A single sample is the source of the 17 T cell receptor beta chains below, sequenced in a study of T cells after yellow fever vaccination. TCRdb passed the 5' RACE reads through MiXCR, listing each CDR3 protein once. Among roughly 99,000 distinct CDR3 sequences listed, approximately 5.5% were seen once. Sequenced material: CD8+ T cells sorted from PBMCs, taken 10 days after the yellow fever booster vaccination. These receptors all come from a man between 18 and 29 years old who received the YFV17D yellow fever vaccine.

The chain combines TRBV19 with TRBJ2-4; TRBD2 is a possible D gene (5 bases). V lost 5 bases, J lost 4 bases, and 18 bases lay in between. This CDR3 region has 16 residues. CDR1 is LNHDA and CDR2 is SQIVND in the germline V gene (reference sequence). CDR3 DNA: TGTGCCAGTAGTTGGGATGTTCCGGGGATGAAAAACATTCAGTACTTC. Amino acid sequence: CASSWDVPGMKNIQYF.

This clonotype came up a few times. V usage is TRBV6-2 or TRBV6-3 and J usage is TRBJ2-7; a possible D gene is TRBD2 (6 bases). The CDR3 runs to 16 residues. Between the trimmed V and J ends, which lost 5 bases and 1 base, there was a span of 18 bases. The germline gives CDR1 MNHEY, CDR2 SVGEGT. The CDR3 region is CASSRYSGYKSYEQYV. The CDR3 region has the DNA TGTGCCAGCAGTAGATATAGCGGCTATAAATCCTACGAGCAGTACGTC.

This clonotype was counted many times. The V call is TRBV20-1, the J call TRBJ2-2; D is undetermined. With 0 bases removed from V and 4 bases from J, the gap between germline ends came to 12 bases. The CDR3 runs 15 residues. Per the germline V gene, CDR1 is DFQATT and CDR2 is SNEGSKA (reference sequence). CDR3 sequence reads: CSARDPPTGTGELFF. CDR3 DNA: TGCAGTGCTAGAGATCCACCGACCGGCACCGGGGAGCTGTTTTTT.

Ten or more counts support this clonotype. As DNA, the CDR3 is TGTGCCAGCACGCAGTATAGCGGATATAACACCGGGGAGCTGTTTTTT. This sequence encodes CASTQYSGYNTGELFF. V usage is TRBV2 and J usage is TRBJ2-2, with D perhaps matching TRBD2 (6 bases). CDR1 and CDR2 from the germline V gene are SNHLY and FYNNEI. The CDR3 length is 16 residues. V was shortened by 7 bases and J by 2 bases, with 17 bases between the two germline ends. The full variable domain, rest sourced from reference TRBV2 and TRBJ2-2, is EPEVTQTPSHQVTQMGQEVILRCVPISNHLYFYWYRQILGQKVEFLVSFYNNEISEKSEIFDDQFSVERPDGSNFTLKIRSTKLEDSAMYFCASTQYSGYNTGELFFGEGSRLTVL.

This clonotype came up a few times. CDR3 protein: CASSDRTGTAGELFF. DNA for the CDR3: TGCGCCAGCAGCGACCGGACAGGGACGGCCGGGGAGCTGTTTTTT. V and J are TRBV4-1 and TRBJ2-2; 8 bases map to TRBD1. The CDR3 consists of 15 residues. CDR1 and CDR2 from the germline V gene are MGHRA and YSYEKL. V was pared by 5 bases and J by 6 bases, with 8 bases of the junction left unmatched.

V and J are TRBV6-2 or TRBV6-3 and TRBJ1-1; tentative D call: TRBD1 (5 bases). The ends were cut back, 5 bases at V and 7 bases at J, with 17 bases in the middle. Per the germline V gene, CDR1 is MNHEY and CDR2 is SVGEGT. CDR3 length: 14 amino acids. The CDR3, as DNA: TGTGCCAGCAGTACCAGGGAGGGCATTTTTGAAGCTTTCTTT. Translating it yields CASSTREGIFEAFF.

This clonotype was detected ten times or more. The rearrangement uses TRBV7-3 and TRBJ2-1, with D unresolved. Trimming took off 5 bases at V and 10 bases at J, with 24 bases between the two ends. The CDR3 loop spans 16 amino acids. Germline V gene lookup returns CDR1 SGHTA and CDR2 FQGTGA. The CDR3 nucleotides read TGTGCCAGCAGCCTTTGGGCTTCAGTCCCCCAAACGGAGCAGTTCTTC. Translating gives CASSLWASVPQTEQFF.

Ten or more counts support this clonotype. CDR3 region: CASSLVSSGELFF. CDR3 bases: TGCGCCAGCAGCTTGGTGTCATCCGGGGAGCTGTTTTTT. This chain joins TRBV5-1 and TRBJ2-2; D unclear. The CDR3 is made up of 13 amino acids. Germline lookup yields CDR1 SGHRS and CDR2 YFSETQ. V was clipped by 0 bases and J by 6 bases, with 6 bases between them.

This clonotype was counted ten times or more. CDR3 amino acids: CASSQDRGSTDTQYF. The CDR3 nucleotides read TGCGCCAGCAGCCAAGACAGGGGATCCACAGATACGCAGTATTTT. This chain connects TRBV4-1 to TRBJ2-3; tentative D call: TRBD1 (6 bases). Trimming stripped 0 bases from V and 2 bases from J, with 9 bases between. From germline, CDR1 is MGHRA and CDR2 YSYEKL. This CDR3 contains 15 residues.

This clonotype has ten or more counts. V is TRBV28 and J is TRBJ1-2; no clear D gene. This CDR3 contains 15 residues. V dropped 1 base and J dropped 0 bases, with 9 bases sitting between them. Germline V gene lookup returns CDR1 MDHEN and CDR2 SYDVKM. The CDR3 is CASSLFIQANYGYTF. The CDR3 region has the DNA TGTGCCAGCAGTTTATTTATCCAGGCTAACTATGGCTACACCTTC.

This clonotype showed up just a few times. V is TRBV19 and J is TRBJ2-7; TRBD1 matches at 7 bases. After removal of 7 bases from V and 5 bases from J, the junction contained 17 bases not matched to a gene. The CDR3 is 16 residues long. CDR1 LNHDA and CDR2 SQIVND come from the germline V gene (reference sequence). CDR3: CASKAGTVRSPNEQYF. Written as DNA, the CDR3 is TGTGCCAGTAAAGCCGGGACAGTGAGGAGTCCCAACGAGCAGTACTTC.

This clonotype was recorded a few times. The V and J genes are TRBV5-6 and TRBJ2-7; maybe TRBD1 (6 bases). Germline V gene sequence: CDR1 SGHDT, CDR2 YYEEEE. Trimming stripped 0 bases from V and 3 bases from J, with 10 bases between. The CDR3 covers 14 residues. The CDR3 region is CASSLGIRGYEQYF. For the CDR3, the DNA is TGTGCCAGCAGCTTGGGTATCAGGGGCTACGAGCAGTACTTC.

V and J are TRBV28 and TRBJ2-1; no reliable D call. CDR3 length equals 12 residues. Looked up from germline, CDR1 is MDHEN and CDR2 is SYDVKM. V lost 2 bases and J 13 bases, leaving 12 bases between the germline ends. DNA for the CDR3: TGTGCCAGCAGTTTACAGGAGCACACCCAGTTCTTC. As protein: CASSLQEHTQFF.

This sequence joins TRBV6-1 and TRBJ2-7; 7 positions match TRBD1. Germline V gene data show CDR1 as MNHNS and CDR2 as SASEGT. The CDR3 runs 14 residues. V was pared by 3 bases and J by 1 base, with 3 bases of the junction left unmatched. Here the CDR3 DNA reads TGTGCCAGCAGTGACAGGGGGATATCCTACGAGCAGTACGTC. As protein: CASSDRGISYEQYV.

This clonotype was observed at least ten times. V is TRBV4-1 and J is TRBJ2-7, with D perhaps given as TRBD1 or TRBD2 (7 bases each). The germline V gene encodes CDR1 MGHRA and CDR2 YSYEKL. Trimming left V 3 bases short and J 1 base short, with 22 bases between. The CDR3 loop spans 18 amino acids. In DNA, the CDR3 is TGCGCCAGCAGCCACACCAACAGTGGGGAGGGGGCTTCCTACGAGCAGTACTTC. Translated: CASSHTNSGEGASYEQYF.

The V call is TRBV6-2 or TRBV6-3, the J call TRBJ2-3; no definite D call. The V gene lost 5 bases and the J gene lost 1 base, with 10 bases spanning the gap. CDR1 is MNHEY, CDR2 SVGEGT, per germline. The CDR3 is 14 amino acids. In DNA, the CDR3 is TGTGCCAGCAGTGAGACTTACCGCACAGATACGCAGTATTTT. Its protein product is CASSETYRTDTQYF.

The table lists this clonotype with a few counts. The V gene is TRBV12-3 or TRBV12-4, the J gene TRBJ1-2; a possible D gene is TRBD1 (5 bases). The CDR3 extends over 14 amino acids. V gave up 4 bases and J gave up 1 base, with 10 bases separating them. CDR3 DNA sequence: TGTGCCAGCAGTTCAGCCGACAGTAACTATGGCTACACCTTC. The encoded protein is CASSSADSNYGYTF.